This TCR beta chain comes out of a study of CD4 and CD8 cells across lung adenocarcinoma regions (dated by TCRdb to the late 2010s). Looking at the study overall: Intratumor heterogeneity of the T cell receptor repertoire was examined by comparing tumor centers with tumor margins.

The donors were patients who had localized lung adenocarcinoma, which is a subtype of non-small cell lung cancer. These samples came from the margins of localized lung adenocarcinomas. CD8+ T cells from tumor tissue were profiled separately from CD4+ T cells for TCR repertoire analysis. This clonotype was detected only a few times. The target of this receptor is not known. It has no much larger one-base neighbor in the sample; base qualities were not kept. The library came from PCR. The run used a HiSeq X Ten. Clones were called with MiXCR by TCRdb after fastp trimmed the public reads at Q25, and only in-frame beta chains were retained. All rows with the same CDR3 protein become a single entry with the most common DNA and genes. The sample contains some 10,000 distinct CDR3 sequences, roughly 49% of them found a single time. 33% of the sample lies in the top ten. Sequences SGHRS (CDR1) and YFSETQ (CDR2) are obtained from the germline V gene. From the cysteine up to the phenylalanine, the CDR3 has a length of 14 residues. Only the CDR3 DNA is retained, 42 bases long and in frame from the first base. The junction shows trimming of 4 bases on V and 1 base on J, plus 10 bases between the germline ends.

The V and J genes are TRBV5-1 and TRBJ2-3; tentative D gene TRBD2, with 6 bases matching. This TCR was sampled from a male donor with lung adenocarcinoma. The CD4 and CD8 labels of this study may be unreliable. The material sequenced was CD8+ T cells from the margin of a lung tumor. The sample's cell subset or site label is to be understood as: tumor margin region. DNA sequence: TGCGCCAGCAGCCTGGGACTCGGCACAGATACGCAGTATTTT. Its product reads: CASSLGLGTDTQYF.